Each of the 5 T cell receptor beta chains below was sequenced from the same sample in a study of CD8 T cells in ankylosing spondylitis (TCRdb year 2017). The library relied on 5' RACE. The sample was run on an Illumina HiSeq 2500. Using fastp at Q25 and MiXCR, TCRdb reprocessed the public reads and kept productive beta chains. Here each entry gathers all rows of one CDR3 protein and keeps the most common genes and DNA. The sample includes 250,000 or so distinct CDR3 sequences, with over 9.5% observed a single time. Of the sample, 2.5% to 3% is held by the ten largest clones. The sequenced sample consisted of blood, either unsorted or a sorted T cell fraction (not recorded which). These receptor sequences come from a male donor with ankylosing spondylitis or in good health (not recorded which).

The sample holds many counts of this clonotype. The V gene is TRBV3-1, the J gene TRBJ1-2, with D hard to call. V was trimmed by 1 base and J by 3 bases, leaving 6 bases between them. Germline V CDR1 and CDR2: LGHDT, YNNKEL (reference sequence). There are 13 residues in the CDR3. Written as DNA, the CDR3 is TGTGCCAGCAGCCAAGGGAGGGACTATGGCTACACCTTC. Translating it yields CASSQGRDYGYTF.

This clonotype was picked up many times. The chain couples TRBV7-6 to TRBJ2-7; D possibly corresponds to TRBD1 (6 bases). CDR3 length: 12 residues. The germline V gene has CDR1 SGHVS and CDR2 FNYEAQ. V was clipped by 4 bases and J by 7 bases, with 11 bases between them. Written as DNA, the CDR3 is TGTGCCAGCAGCTCTACAGGGAAGGAGCAGTACTTC. Translation gives CASSSTGKEQYF.

The chain carries TRBV18 and TRBJ2-2; TRBD1 is a possible D gene (6 bases). The germline V and J ends were trimmed by 5 bases and 7 bases, with 17 bases remaining between them. Germline CDR1 is KGHSH and CDR2 is LQKENI. CDR3 length equals 15 residues. CDR3 residues: CASSANRAENGELFF. DNA of the CDR3: TGTGCCAGCTCAGCGAACAGGGCTGAAAACGGGGAGCTGTTTTTT.

V is TRBV21-1 and J is TRBJ2-1; the table's D gene call, TRBD2, was not cross checked with the DNA. TRBV21-1 is annotated as a pseudogene. The CDR3 totals 19 residues. The CDR3 loop reads CASRRTFRDNNGSYNEQFF. The CDR3 region has the DNA TGTGCCAGCAGAAGGACTTTTAGAGACAACAATGGGTCCTACAATGAGCAGTTCTTC.

In the case of this clonotype: This clone may be a read error of a much larger clone one base away. The J gene is TRBJ2-6, the V gene TRBV6-4; D is perhaps TRBD1 (5 bases). Germline CDR1 is MRHNA and CDR2 is SNTAGT. The CDR3 contains 14 residues. The CDR3 here is CASSDSSGANVPTF. CDR3 in DNA: TGTGCCAGCAGTGACAGCTCTGGGGCCAACGTCCCGACTTTC.